A selection of T cell receptor beta chains follows, all from one sample in a study of read filtering for tumor transcriptome and immune sequencing. TCRdb re-called the reads with MiXCR, one entry per CDR3 protein. The sample consists of 40,000 to 50,000 distinct CDR3 sequences, around an eighth of them appearing once. Input material: a population of CD138-negative cells sorted from bone marrow. These receptors came from a donor over 35 with multiple myeloma. CDR3s include the opening cysteine and the closing phenylalanine or tryptophan. The D gene is left open where the match is weak. The size entry is marked missing in some rows and otherwise reads once, few, many or a size class.

j_call clone_size d_call cdr3_length v_call cdr3_aa cdr3_nt
TRBJ2-7 many . 15 TRBV20-1 CSAKHPGGIPYEQYF TGCAGTGCCAAGCATCCCGGCGGGATCCCCTACGAGCAGTACTTC
TRBJ2-1 many . 14 TRBV19 CASSKGLGGDEQFF TGTGCCAGTAGTAAGGGACTGGGCGGAGATGAGCAGTTCTTC
TRBJ2-1 medium-sized . 12 TRBV7-8 CASSLGSDEQFF TGTGCCAGCAGCTTAGGGTCTGATGAGCAGTTCTTC
TRBJ2-5 many . 14 TRBV5-1 CASSRGAEQETQYF TGCGCCAGCAGCCGGGGAGCAGAGCAAGAGACCCAGTACTTC
TRBJ2-7 . . 14 TRBV11-2 CASSLEGQTVEQYF TGTGCCAGCAGCTTGGAGGGGCAGACCGTTGAGCAGTACTTC
TRBJ2-5 few . 13 TRBV5-1 CASSLEGLETQYF TGCGCCAGCAGCTTGGAGGGGTTGGAGACCCAGTACTTC
TRBJ2-1 . TRBD2 15 TRBV6-5 CASTPPLAGVNEQCF TGTGCCAGCACCCCGCCTCTAGCGGGAGTAAATGAGCAGTGCTTC
TRBJ2-3 many . 12 TRBV29-1 CSVESLTDTQYF TGCAGCGTTGAGTCCCTCACAGATACGCAGTATTTT
TRBJ2-3 many . 13 TRBV18 CASSPRGGDTQYF TGTGCCAGCTCACCACGAGGTGGAGATACGCAGTATTTT
TRBJ2-7 many TRBD1 16 TRBV28 CASNEGGSGGSYEQYF TGTGCCAGCAACGAAGGTGGGTCAGGGGGCTCCTACGAGCAGTACTTC
TRBJ2-1 many TRBD2 16 TRBV3-1 CASSHPGGVSYNEQFF TGTGCCAGCAGCCACCCGGGGGGGGTCTCCTACAATGAGCAGTTCTTC
TRBJ1-5 many . 15 TRBV5-1 CASSLDGSRNQPQHF TGCGCCAGCAGCTTGGACGGCAGCCGCAATCAGCCCCAGCATTTT
TRBJ2-5 many TRBD1 14 TRBV29-1 CSVDPGQGQETQYF TGCAGCGTTGATCCGGGACAGGGGCAAGAGACCCAGTACTTC
TRBJ2-7 . TRBD2 14 TRBV12-3/TRBV12-4 CASRRSGRGDEQYF TGTGCCAGCAGGAGGAGCGGGAGGGGAGACGAGCAGTACTTC
TRBJ2-6 many TRBD2 18 TRBV2 CASSDGGRQSAGANVLTF TGTGCCAGCAGTGATGGCGGGAGGCAGTCTGCAGGGGCCAACGTCCTGACTTTC
TRBJ1-5 many . 13 TRBV7-2 CASSQQENQPQHF TGTGCCAGCAGCCAACAAGAAAATCAGCCCCAGCATTTT
TRBJ1-6 many TRBD1 17 TRBV6-2/TRBV6-3 CASKRVGDRGFGSPLHF TGTGCCAGCAAAAGAGTCGGGGACAGGGGATTCGGTTCACCCCTCCACTTT
TRBJ1-5 many . 16 TRBV20-1 CSARDGSGVRNQPQHF TGCAGTGCTAGAGATGGGTCCGGCGTTCGCAATCAGCCCCAGCATTTT
TRBJ1-5 many TRBD1 18 TRBV6-1 CASSERGQGLYSNQPQHF TGTGCCAGCAGTGAGAGGGGACAGGGCCTCTATAGCAATCAGCCCCAGCATTTT
TRBJ2-1 . TRBD2 15 TRBV7-2 CASSALLAGDNEQFF TGTGCCAGCAGCGCCCTACTAGCGGGAGACAATGAGCAGTTCTTC
TRBJ1-5 many . 14 TRBV3-1 CASRQGLGNQPQHF TGTGCCAGCAGGCAGGGGTTGGGCAATCAGCCCCAGCATTTT
TRBJ2-7 many . 15 TRBV7-2 CASSLAAGSSYEQYF TGTGCCAGCAGCTTAGCGGCAGGGAGCTCCTACGAGCAGTACTTC
TRBJ2-3 many . 14 TRBV29-1 CSVERSGGTDTQYF TGCAGCGTTGAAAGGTCAGGGGGCACAGATACGCAGTATTTT
TRBJ2-7 many . 15 TRBV6-5 CASSYRGAGSYEQYF TGTGCCAGCAGTTACCGAGGAGCAGGAAGCTACGAGCAGTACTTC
TRBJ2-3 many . 14 TRBV5-1 CASSRSRNTDTQYF TGCGCCAGCAGCCGTTCACGGAACACAGATACGCAGTATTTT
TRBJ1-1 many . 13 TRBV3-1 CASSRRGESEAFF TGTGCCAGCAGCCGGAGGGGGGAATCTGAAGCTTTCTTT
TRBJ1-5 many . 23 TRBV5-1 CASSPFHPPVSGTQGYSNQPQHF TGCGCCAGCAGCCCGTTTCACCCTCCCGTATCAGGGACCCAGGGTTATAGCAATCAGCCCCAGCATTTT
TRBJ1-6 many . 13 TRBV12-3/TRBV12-4 CASSVTDNSPLHF TGTGCCAGCAGTGTGACAGATAATTCACCCCTCCACTTT
TRBJ2-7 many . 15 TRBV6-5 CASSYFLDSSYEQYF TGTGCCAGCAGTTACTTTCTGGACAGCTCCTACGAGCAGTACTTC
TRBJ2-3 few . 15 TRBV12-3/TRBV12-4 CASSLVWTTTDTQYF TGTGCCAGCAGTTTAGTTTGGACTACCACAGATACGCAGTATTTT
TRBJ2-1 many . 16 TRBV5-4 CASSWGVADNRNEQFF TGTGCCAGCAGCTGGGGCGTAGCGGATAACCGCAATGAGCAGTTCTTC
TRBJ1-5 many . 15 TRBV20-1 CSATRQGRGNQPQHF TGCAGTGCCACCCGGCAGGGAAGAGGCAATCAGCCCCAGCATTTT
TRBJ2-5 many . 14 TRBV20-1 CSARDGSTSGTQYF TGCAGTGCTAGAGATGGGTCTACGTCCGGGACCCAGTACTTC
TRBJ2-3 many . 12 TRBV6-2/TRBV6-3 CASSSPADTQYF TGTGCCAGCAGTTCTCCCGCAGATACGCAGTATTTT
TRBJ2-3 many TRBD1 15 TRBV5-1 CASSYRTGATDTQYF TGCGCCAGCAGCTACCGGACAGGGGCAACAGATACGCAGTATTTT
TRBJ2-1 . . 15 TRBV28 CASRPPATRANEQFF TGTGCCAGCAGGCCCCCAGCTACTAGGGCCAATGAGCAGTTCTTC
TRBJ2-1 few TRBD1 14 TRBV23-1 CASSKKGQKNEQFF TGCGCCAGCAGTAAAAAGGGACAGAAAAATGAGCAGTTCTTC
TRBJ1-5 many TRBD1 12 TRBV20-1 CSARTGEQPQHF TGCAGTGCAAGGACAGGGGAACAGCCCCAGCATTTT
TRBJ2-1 many . 11 TRBV29-1 CSVEVELEQFF TGCAGCGTTGAAGTCGAGTTAGAGCAGTTCTTC
TRBJ2-1 many TRBD1 15 TRBV4-2 CASSQGKGAGNEQFF TGTGCCAGCAGCCAAGGGAAGGGGGCAGGGAATGAGCAGTTCTTC
TRBJ1-1 many TRBD1 15 TRBV28 CASTTHGTDNTEAFF TGTGCCAGCACCACCCACGGGACAGATAACACTGAAGCTTTCTTT
TRBJ1-5 many . 17 TRBV28 CASSLPTGPTSNQPQHF TGTGCCAGCAGTTTACCAACTGGACCGACTAGCAATCAGCCCCAGCATTTT
TRBJ2-1 many . 16 TRBV4-3 CASSQSTTSFNNEQFF TGCGCCAGCAGCCAATCAACAACAAGCTTTAACAATGAGCAGTTCTTC
TRBJ2-2 few TRBD1 16 TRBV10-3 CAISANRDRGTGELFF TGTGCCATCAGTGCGAACCGGGACAGGGGGACCGGGGAGCTGTTTTTT
TRBJ2-1 many . 16 TRBV11-2 CASSLDLGGMVNEQFF TGTGCCAGCAGCTTAGATCTAGGCGGGATGGTAAATGAGCAGTTCTTC
TRBJ2-3 many . 17 TRBV6-2/TRBV6-3 CASSYFGLASATDTQYF TGTGCCAGCAGTTACTTTGGGCTAGCGTCGGCCACAGATACGCAGTATTTT
TRBJ2-3 many . 14 TRBV7-2 CASSPGTLVGTQYF TGTGCCAGCAGCCCCGGGACCCTGGTTGGTACGCAGTATTTT
TRBJ2-7 many TRBD1 13 TRBV29-1 CSVGDRSSYEQYF TGCAGCGTGGGGGACAGGAGCTCCTACGAGCAGTACTTC
TRBJ2-7 many . 14 TRBV6-5 CASKLSGSSYEQYF TGTGCCAGCAAGCTCTCAGGGTCTTCCTACGAGCAGTACTTC
TRBJ2-2 many TRBD1 14 TRBV29-1 CSVPDRANTGELFF TGCAGCGTACCTGACAGGGCGAACACCGGGGAGCTGTTTTTT